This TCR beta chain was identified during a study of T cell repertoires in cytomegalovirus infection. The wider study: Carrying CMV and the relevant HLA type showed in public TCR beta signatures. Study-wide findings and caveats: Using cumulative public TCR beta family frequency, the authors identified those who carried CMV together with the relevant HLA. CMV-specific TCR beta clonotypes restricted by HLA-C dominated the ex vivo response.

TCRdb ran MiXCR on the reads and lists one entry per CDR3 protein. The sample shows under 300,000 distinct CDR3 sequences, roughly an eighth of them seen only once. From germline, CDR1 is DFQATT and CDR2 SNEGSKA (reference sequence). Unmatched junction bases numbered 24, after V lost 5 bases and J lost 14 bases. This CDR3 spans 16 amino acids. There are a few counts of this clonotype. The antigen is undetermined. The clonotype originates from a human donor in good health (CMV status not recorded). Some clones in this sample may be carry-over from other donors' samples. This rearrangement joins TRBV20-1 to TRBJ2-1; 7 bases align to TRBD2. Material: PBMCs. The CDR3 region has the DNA TGCAGTGCTTCCCGAGGTGGGCGGGACTACCCGGATGGCAAGTTCTTC. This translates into CSASRGGRDYPDGKFF.